These 21 T cell receptor beta chains share one sample of origin, sequenced in a study of blood T cell repertoires in COVID-19. Assay used: immunoSEQ multiplex PCR; TCRdb lists only in-frame clones, some missing. Of around 250,000 clones in the sample, 75% to 90% were seen once. The specimen sequenced was PBMCs or T cells enriched from blood (not recorded which). All receptors derive from a woman between 40 and 55 years old who had been exposed to COVID-19.

This chain uses TRBV12-3 or TRBV12-4 with TRBJ1-2, with a possible D match to TRBD1 (6 bases). The length of the CDR3 is 13 residues. V lost 3 bases and J lost 7, with 12 bases in between. The CDR3 nucleotides read TGTGCCAGCAGTTTGTCAGGGGTTGCTGGCTACACCTTC. Its translation: CASSLSGVAGYTF.

The chain couples TRBV27 to TRBJ1-6; D call uncertain. Germline lookup yields CDR1 MNHEY and CDR2 SMNVEV (reference sequence). CDR3 length equals 16 residues. The V end was cut by 5 bases, the J end by 0 bases, with 11 bases between. CDR3 region: CASSPTASSYNSPLHF. CDR3 nucleotide sequence: TGTGCCAGCAGTCCCACCGCGAGCTCCTATAATTCACCCCTCCACTTT.

The chain combines TRBV6-2 or TRBV6-3 with TRBJ2-3; 7 positions agree with TRBD1. The J segment lost 3 bases and the V segment lost 2 bases, leaving 5 bases of the junction unmatched. Germline V lookup: CDR1 MNHEY, CDR2 SVGEGT. This CDR3 comprises 15 residues. The chain's CDR3 is CASSYPMTGTDTQYF. As DNA, the CDR3 is TGTGCCAGCAGTTACCCCATGACAGGGACAGATACGCAGTATTTT.

This clone was seen more than once but under ten times. The rearrangement joins TRBV4-2 to TRBJ2-3; 12 nucleotides align to TRBD2. The germline gives CDR1 LGHNA, CDR2 YNFKEQ. CDR3 size: 16 residues. V lost 0 bases and J lost 6; bases outside the gene matches: 4. The CDR3 here is CASSQDASGGADTQYF. The CDR3 bases are TGTGCCAGCAGCCAAGATGCTAGCGGGGGGGCTGATACGCAGTATTTT.

This chain uses TRBV19 with TRBJ1-4; D gene unclear. Per the germline V gene, CDR1 is LNHDA and CDR2 is SQIVND (reference sequence). This CDR3 has 15 residues. V lost 3 bases and J 0 bases, leaving 8 bases between the germline ends. Here the CDR3 reads CASSISIATNEKLFF. The CDR3 region has the DNA TGTGCCAGTAGTATTTCCATTGCAACTAATGAAAAACTGTTTTTT.

The CDR3 here is CASSQDLWEVNYGYTF. The DNA of the CDR3 is TGTGCCAGCAGCCAAGATCTTTGGGAGGTTAACTATGGCTACACCTTC. The J gene is TRBJ1-2, the V gene TRBV14; no clear D gene. Germline V CDR1 and CDR2: SGHDN, FVKESK. Trimming shortened V by 0 bases and J by 1 base, and 12 bases separated the two germline ends. The CDR3 runs 16 residues.

This chain connects TRBV10-3 to TRBJ1-2, with D perhaps matching TRBD1 (6 bases). V dropped 10 bases and J dropped 7 bases, with 16 bases sitting between them. Per the germline V gene, CDR1 is ENHRY and CDR2 is SYGVKD. The length of the CDR3 is 12 residues. The CDR3 sequence is CATLTGLGGYTF. The CDR3, as DNA: TGTGCCACCCTGACAGGCCTGGGTGGCTACACCTTC.

The chain is built from TRBV30 and TRBJ1-2, with D perhaps TRBD1 (6 bases). The CDR3 has 12 residues. The V gene lost 4 bases and the J gene lost 5 bases, with 11 bases spanning the gap. Germline CDR1 is GTSNPN and CDR2 is SVGIG (reference sequence). This CDR3 is CAWTGGFYGYTF. DNA of the CDR3: TGTGCCTGGACGGGGGGCTTTTATGGCTACACCTTC.

The V gene is TRBV9, the J gene TRBJ1-6; a possible D gene is TRBD1 (5 bases). CDR3 length equals 15 residues. The germline V gene encodes CDR1 SGDLS and CDR2 YYNGEE. V lost 0 bases and J lost 5, with 9 bases in between. The CDR3 nucleotides read TGTGCCAGCAGCGTAGCGGGGGGGAATAATTCACCCCTCCACTTT. Its translation: CASSVAGGNNSPLHF.

The count of this clone is one. V usage is TRBV7-2 and J usage is TRBJ1-3; 7 nucleotides align to TRBD1. CDR3 size: 18 residues. Germline V gives CDR1 SGHTA, CDR2 FQGNSA. The ends lost 5 bases at V and 0 bases at J; junction bases unmatched: 13. The CDR3 DNA follows: TGTGCCAGCAGCGTTACAGGGGTCGGCCCGATCTCTGGAAACACCATATATTTT. Amino acids: CASSVTGVGPISGNTIYF.

The CDR3: CASSFSGTMGDEQFF. As DNA, the CDR3 is TGTGCCAGCAGCTTTAGCGGGACAATGGGCGATGAGCAGTTCTTC. This rearrangement joins TRBV14 to TRBJ2-1, with 8 bases identical to TRBD2. CDR3 length equals 15 residues. The J segment lost 8 bases and the V segment lost 5 bases, leaving 11 bases of the junction unmatched. Germline V gene sequence: CDR1 SGHDN, CDR2 FVKESK.

The chain couples TRBV5-6 to TRBJ2-3, with TRBD2 matching over 14 bases. V lost 0 bases and J lost 6; bases outside the gene matches: 3. CDR1 SGHDT and CDR2 YYEEEE come from the germline V gene. The CDR3 contains 16 residues. This CDR3 reads CASSLAGLAGVDTQYF. Written as DNA, the CDR3 is TGTGCCAGCAGCTTGGCGGGACTAGCGGGGGTGGATACGCAGTATTTT.

As to this clone: In the same sample, other DNA sequences code for this CDR3. V is TRBV3-1 (or the pseudogene TRBV3-2) and J is TRBJ2-3; the match to TRBD2 covers 8 bases. The CDR3 extends over 15 amino acids. Germline V gene sequence: CDR1 LGHDT, CDR2 YNNKEL (reference sequence). V trimming: 0 bases; J trimming: 4 bases; junction bases outside the gene matches: 3. The CDR3 bases are TGTGCCAGCAGCCAAGATCCGGGGGGGCCAGATACGCAGTATTTT. Its protein is CASSQDPGGPDTQYF.

This clone was seen just once. This rearrangement joins TRBV7-2 to TRBJ2-5; 7 nucleotides match TRBD2. Trimming took 1 base from V and 4 from J; bases not matched to a gene: 12. Germline loops: CDR1 SGHTA, CDR2 FQGNSA. The CDR3 extends over 17 amino acids. CDR3 in amino acids: CASSLVPLAARGETQYF. The CDR3 DNA reads as TGTGCCAGCAGCTTAGTTCCTCTAGCGGCCCGGGGAGAGACCCAGTACTTC.

The V and J genes are TRBV7-8 and TRBJ2-2; 13 bases map to TRBD2. This CDR3 has 18 residues. V gave up 5 bases and J gave up 5 bases; unmatched junction bases: 11. Germline V CDR1 and CDR2: SGHVS, FQNEAQ. Here the CDR3 reads CASSPSRLAGGGTGELFF. CDR3 bases: TGTGCCAGCAGCCCGAGCCGACTAGCGGGGGGCGGAACCGGGGAGCTGTTTTTT.

The chain couples TRBV11-3 to TRBJ1-1, with TRBD1 as a possible D gene (6 bases). The CDR3 runs 12 residues. Germline assignment: CDR1 SGHNT and CDR2 YENEEA. Trimming stripped 5 bases from V and 11 bases from J, with 15 bases between. Written as DNA, the CDR3 is TGTGCCAGCAGCCAACAGGGTTTGGATGCTTTCTTT. Encoded protein: CASSQQGLDAFF.

The chain links TRBV11-2 to TRBJ1-2; D is uncertain. Germline values: CDR1 SGHAT, CDR2 FQNNGV. The CDR3 is made up of 14 amino acids. Trimming took off 4 bases at V and 1 base at J, with 10 bases between the two ends. The CDR3 reads CASSSGPFNYGYTF. CDR3 DNA sequence: TGTGCCAGCAGCTCAGGCCCATTTAACTATGGCTACACCTTC.

This chain links TRBV5-1 with TRBJ2-3, with a weak D call TRBD1 (6 bases). With 6 bases removed from V and 0 bases from J, the gap between germline ends came to 14 bases. Germline V gives CDR1 SGHRS, CDR2 YFSETQ. The CDR3 loop spans 15 amino acids. DNA for the CDR3: TGCGCCAGCACCCTGGGACACTTTAGCACAGATACGCAGTATTTT. Protein sequence: CASTLGHFSTDTQYF.

The CDR3 sequence is CASSYGTGGETQYF. As DNA, the CDR3 is TGTGCCAGCAGCTATGGGACCGGGGGAGAGACCCAGTACTTC. The chain uses TRBV5-5 and TRBJ2-5; TRBD2 is a possible D gene (6 bases). This CDR3 contains 14 residues. The germline gives CDR1 SGHKS, CDR2 YYEKEE (reference sequence). Trimming took 3 bases from V and 4 from J, leaving 13 bases between them.

The chain links TRBV5-5 to TRBJ2-1; 7 positions agree with TRBD2. The CDR3 loop spans 15 amino acids. The V and J ends lost 4 bases and 8 bases, in that order; junction bases with no gene match: 12. Germline V gene sequence: CDR1 SGHKS, CDR2 YYEKEE (reference sequence). The CDR3 nucleotides read TGTGCCAGCAGCGCGACCCCCAGTAGCGGGTATGAGCAGTTCTTC. Protein product: CASSATPSSGYEQFF.

The chain combines TRBV3-1 (or the pseudogene TRBV3-2) with TRBJ2-1; D may be TRBD2 (5 bases). CDR1 LGHDT and CDR2 YNNKEL come from the germline V gene (reference sequence). There are 15 residues in the CDR3. Trimming stripped 5 bases from V and 7 bases from J, with 18 bases between. CDR3 in amino acids: CASSATRALRNEQFF. The CDR3 bases are TGTGCCAGCAGCGCGACGAGGGCTCTAAGGAATGAGCAGTTCTTC.